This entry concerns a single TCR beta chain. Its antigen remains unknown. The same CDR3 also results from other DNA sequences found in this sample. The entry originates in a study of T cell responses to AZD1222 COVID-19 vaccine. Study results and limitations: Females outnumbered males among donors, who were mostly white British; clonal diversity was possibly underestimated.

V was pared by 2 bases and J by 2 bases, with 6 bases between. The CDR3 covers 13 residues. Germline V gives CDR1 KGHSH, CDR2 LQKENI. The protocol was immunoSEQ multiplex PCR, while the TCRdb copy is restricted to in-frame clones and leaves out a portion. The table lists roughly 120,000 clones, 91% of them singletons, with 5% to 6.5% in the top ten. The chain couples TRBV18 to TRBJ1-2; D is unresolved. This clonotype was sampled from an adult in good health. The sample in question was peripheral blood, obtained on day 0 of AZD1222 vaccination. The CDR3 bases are TGTGCCAGCTCACCAGACACGAACTATGGCTACACCTTC. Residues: CASSPDTNYGYTF.